Sequencing of this T cell receptor beta chain was carried out in a study of blood T cell repertoires in COVID-19. CDR3 length: 13 amino acids. Per the germline V gene, CDR1 is SGHVS and CDR2 is FQNEAQ. Trimming cost V 5 bases and J 5 bases, with 10 bases left between them. Authors' methods: The authors estimated nucleated cell counts from reference gene primer amplification. This table comes from immunoSEQ multiplex PCR, and its TCRdb copy is limited to in-frame clones, with some not included. V, J and clone size are taken as reported in that table, and D and trimming were inferred from the DNA itself. Among approximately 44,000 clones listed, around three quarters were seen once.

The receptor comes from a woman of 80 years or more with acute or convalescent COVID-19. The V and J genes are TRBV7-8 and TRBJ2-1; TRBD2 is a possible D gene (6 bases). Sequences were obtained from peripheral blood. The CDR3 DNA follows: TGTGCCAGCAGCCCGGGACTGCACAATGAGCAGTTCTTC. Protein product: CASSPGLHNEQFF.